These 26 T cell receptor beta chains were all obtained from the same sample, sequenced in a study of T-cell reconstitution after alpha-beta-depleted transplantation in children. As it was prepared, the TCRbeta library received unique molecular identifiers. Each CDR3 protein is one row after TCRdb ran MiXCR on the PCR reads. This table holds some 840,000 distinct CDR3 sequences, around 17% found once. The specimen comprised PBMCs, mostly from graft donor cells, sampled 360 days after TCRalphabeta/CD19-depleted stem cell transplant. The source is a male patient aged 10 to 17 who had a stem cell transplant for acute lymphoblastic leukemia, so the T cells may come from the graft donor.

This clonotype was recorded a few times. The V gene is TRBV7-9, the J gene TRBJ2-4, with unresolved D. Per the germline V gene, CDR1 is SEHNR and CDR2 is FQNEAQ (reference sequence). Trimming cost V 11 bases and J 6 bases, with 11 bases left between them. The CDR3 extends over 11 amino acids. In DNA form, the CDR3 reads TGTGCCGCCGCCGTCTTAAACATTCAGTACTTC. Its protein product is CAAAVLNIQYF.

The V call is TRBV5-1, the J call TRBJ2-1; D is unresolved. The V and J ends lost 0 bases and 9 bases respectively, with 19 bases between them. This CDR3 has 16 amino acids. Germline values: CDR1 SGHRS, CDR2 YFSETQ. The CDR3 loop reads CASSLAPPGLRSEQFF. The CDR3 DNA sequence: TGCGCCAGCAGCTTGGCCCCCCCCGGCCTCCGCAGTGAGCAGTTCTTC.

V gene TRBV12-3 or TRBV12-4 combines with J gene TRBJ2-1, with D unclear. V was clipped by 6 bases and J by 10 bases, with 19 bases between them. This CDR3 has 14 residues. The DNA of the CDR3 is TGTGCCAGCAGCCGTAGGACCGAGGACGGAGAGCAGTTCTTC. Residues: CASSRRTEDGEQFF.

The genes are TRBV12-3 or TRBV12-4 and TRBJ2-1, with a weak D call TRBD2 (5 bases). Trimming pared 11 bases from V and 0 bases from J, leaving 26 bases between. The CDR3 is 18 amino acids. The CDR3 here is CAFSLAWATSPSYNEQFF. CDR3 sequence (DNA): TGTGCCTTCAGTTTAGCGTGGGCGACTTCTCCCTCCTACAATGAGCAGTTCTTC.

This clonotype was picked up a small number of times. Here the CDR3 reads CSASEGSYGYTF. The CDR3, as DNA: TGCAGTGCTAGCGAGGGTTCCTATGGCTACACCTTC. The chain has TRBV20-1 and TRBJ1-2; D is ambiguous. V lost 3 bases to trimming and J lost 4 bases, with 9 bases between them. The CDR3 totals 12 residues. Per the germline V gene, CDR1 is DFQATT and CDR2 is SNEGSKA (reference sequence).

This clonotype was seen a few times. This chain uses TRBV6-2 or TRBV6-3 with TRBJ2-7; 9 bases match TRBD2. CDR1 and CDR2 from the germline V gene are MNHEY and SVGEGT. With V trimmed by 7 bases and J by 3 bases, 7 bases remained unmatched. The CDR3 is 14 amino acids. This CDR3 is CASTLAGLHYEQYF. The DNA of the CDR3 is TGTGCCAGCACTCTAGCGGGATTGCACTACGAGCAGTACTTC.

This clonotype came up many times. This sequence joins TRBV3-1 and TRBJ2-5; 10 nucleotides agree with TRBD2. The CDR3 has 19 residues. J lost 2 bases, V lost 1 base, and 13 bases had no gene match. From germline, CDR1 is LGHDT and CDR2 YNNKEL (reference sequence). The CDR3 sequence: CASSQGGTSATTLQETQYF. As DNA, the CDR3 is TGTGCCAGCAGCCAAGGGGGGACTAGCGCGACCACCTTACAAGAGACCCAGTACTTC.

This clonotype was observed a few times. The chain is built from TRBV10-3 and TRBJ1-5, with 8 bases identical to TRBD1. This CDR3 region has 15 residues. Germline V gene data show CDR1 as ENHRY and CDR2 as SYGVKD. V lost 1 base, J lost 5 bases, and 4 bases stayed unmatched. The CDR3 coding sequence is TGTGCCATCAGTGAGTGGGGACAGGTTGATCAGCCCCAGCATTTT. Translated, it gives CAISEWGQVDQPQHF.

The CDR3 protein is CASTERLFGDEQFF. CDR3 nucleotide sequence: TGTGCCAGCACCGAGCGGTTGTTTGGGGATGAGCAGTTCTTC. V is TRBV7-6 and J is TRBJ2-1; a possible D gene is TRBD2 (5 bases). V was shortened by 7 bases and J by 8 bases, with 18 bases between the two germline ends. CDR1 and CDR2 (germline): SGHVS, FNYEAQ. The CDR3 has 14 residues. The full variable domain, completed using reference TRBV7-6 and TRBJ2-1, is GAGVSQSPRYKVTKRGQDVALRCDPISGHVSLYWYRQALGQGPEFLTYFNYEAQQDKSGLPNDRFSAERPEGSISTLTIQRTEQRDSAMYRCASTERLFGDEQFFGPGTRLTVL.

The chain carries TRBV7-3 and TRBJ2-1; TRBD2 matches 7 bases. Germline V gene data show CDR1 as SGHTA and CDR2 as FQGTGA. The ends lost 5 bases at V and 0 bases at J; junction bases unmatched: 7. This CDR3 contains 16 residues. The CDR3 DNA is TGTGCCAGCAGCCCGTGGGGCGGGAGCTCCTACAATGAGCAGTTCTTC. Translating gives CASSPWGGSSYNEQFF.

This clonotype was recorded a few times. The chain has TRBV3-1 and TRBJ1-1; the D gene is possibly TRBD1 (5 bases). Trimming pared 5 bases from V and 11 bases from J, leaving 15 bases between. CDR1 and CDR2 (germline): LGHDT, YNNKEL (reference sequence). This CDR3 contains 12 residues. Here the CDR3 reads CASSRGAGKAFF. In DNA, the CDR3 is TGTGCCAGCAGCAGGGGAGCAGGGAAGGCTTTCTTT.

In this sample, this clonotype turned up a few times. This chain connects TRBV19 to TRBJ2-1; 7 bases line up with TRBD2. The CDR3 runs 16 residues. V lost 6 bases and J lost 2; bases outside the gene matches: 10. Germline V CDR1 and CDR2: LNHDA, SQIVND (reference sequence). The CDR3 coding sequence is TGTGCCAGTAGGGGCCTAGCGGCTCCGACCTACAATGAGCAGTTCTTC. This translates into CASRGLAAPTYNEQFF.

This clonotype was observed at least ten times. The CDR3 is CASSVVGSNQPQHF. In DNA, the CDR3 is TGTGCCAGCAGCGTTGTGGGTAGCAATCAGCCCCAGCATTTT. The J gene is TRBJ1-5, the V gene TRBV5-6; D is ambiguous. The CDR3 runs to 14 residues. The germline gives CDR1 SGHDT, CDR2 YYEEEE. Trimming pared 4 bases from V and 0 bases from J, leaving 8 bases between.

This clonotype appeared a few times. The chain uses TRBV6-1 and TRBJ1-5; D is possibly TRBD1 (6 bases). CDR1 is MNHNS and CDR2 is SASEGT in the germline V gene. The CDR3 length is 13 residues. Between the trimmed V and J ends, which lost 8 bases and 6 bases, there was a span of 14 bases. The CDR3: CASGLGGSQPQHF. CDR3 DNA sequence: TGTGCCAGCGGTCTAGGGGGGAGTCAGCCCCAGCATTTT.

The chain carries TRBV28 and TRBJ2-7; the D gene is possibly TRBD1 (6 bases). This CDR3 contains 12 residues. Trimming left V 7 bases short and J 5 bases short, with 12 bases between. Germline loops: CDR1 MDHEN, CDR2 SYDVKM. The CDR3 nucleotides read TGTGCCAGCAATTACAGGGCCCACGAGCAGTACTTC. Protein sequence: CASNYRAHEQYF.

The gene calls are TRBV19 and TRBJ1-5; no definite D call. Trimming took 0 bases from V and 0 from J, leaving 9 bases between them. CDR3 length equals 16 residues. CDR1 and CDR2 (germline): LNHDA, SQIVND (reference sequence). CDR3 in DNA: TGTGCCAGTAGTATAGACGGGCGGAATAGCAATCAGCCCCAGCATTTT. Translated, it gives CASSIDGRNSNQPQHF.

This chain connects TRBV2 to TRBJ2-3; D is possibly TRBD2 (6 bases). From germline, CDR1 is SNHLY and CDR2 FYNNEI. Trimming cost V 5 bases and J 3 bases, with 18 bases left between them. This CDR3 is built from 16 residues. CDR3 residues: CASSQFKGLTTDTQYF. DNA for the CDR3: TGTGCCAGCAGTCAATTCAAGGGACTGACAACAGATACGCAGTATTTT.

This clonotype was counted only a few times. V usage is TRBV11-2 and J usage is TRBJ2-7; 8 bases line up with TRBD2. V was clipped by 8 bases and J by 6 bases; unmatched bases: 15. Germline CDR1 and CDR2: SGHAT and FQNNGV. This CDR3 is 15 amino acids long. The CDR3 protein is CASRRPGGRALEQYF. The CDR3 region has the DNA TGTGCCAGCCGACGTCCGGGGGGGAGGGCCCTCGAGCAGTACTTC.

This clonotype occurred many times. The gene calls are TRBV5-1 and TRBJ2-7; TRBD1 agrees at 7 bases. The J segment lost 5 bases and the V segment lost 6 bases, leaving 17 bases of the junction unmatched. Germline values: CDR1 SGHRS, CDR2 YFSETQ. The CDR3 has 16 residues. The CDR3 region has the DNA TGCGCCAGCAACTTTGGGACAGCGGATCTTTCGGACGAGCAGTACTTC. Translating gives CASNFGTADLSDEQYF.

V gene TRBV29-1 combines with J gene TRBJ2-7, with D possibly matching TRBD2 (5 bases). CDR1 and CDR2 from the germline V gene are SQVTM and ANQGSEA. There are 12 residues in the CDR3. V lost 6 bases and J 2 bases, leaving 11 bases between the germline ends. The CDR3 nucleotides read TGCAGCGTCCAGACGGGAACCTACGAGCAGTACTTC. Translating it yields CSVQTGTYEQYF.

This clonotype was seen only a few times. In nucleotides, the CDR3 is TGTGCCAGCAGCTTAGTGAGGTCGGCGGGAAGCGAGACCCAGTACTTC. This gives the protein CASSLVRSAGSETQYF. The chain employs TRBV7-7 and TRBJ2-5; a weak D match, TRBD2 (6 bases). Trimming took off 1 base at V and 5 bases at J, with 17 bases between the two ends. The CDR3 totals 16 residues. CDR1 is SSHAT, CDR2 FNYEAQ, per germline (reference sequence). Filled out from reference TRBV7-7 and TRBJ2-5, the complete variable domain reads GAGVSQSPRYKVTKRGQDVTLRCDPISSHATLYWYQQALGQGPEFLTYFNYEAQPDKSGLPSDRFSAERPEGSISTLTIQRTEQRDSAMYRCASSLVRSAGSETQYFGPGTRLLVL.

This clonotype was seen many times. The CDR3 DNA reads TGTGCCGTCCGGGGACGTAGGGACGAGCAGTACTTC. It codes for CAVRGRRDEQYF. The chain joins TRBV10-3 to TRBJ2-7; D could derive from TRBD1 or TRBD2 (5 bases each). From germline, CDR1 is ENHRY and CDR2 SYGVKD. CDR3 length equals 12 residues. Trimming shortened V by 11 bases and J by 5 bases, and 16 bases separated the two germline ends.

This clonotype was counted between two and nine times. The rearrangement uses TRBV6-1 and TRBJ2-5, with D hard to call. The CDR3 loop spans 13 amino acids. Germline CDR1 MNHNS, CDR2 SASEGT. Trimming removed 6 bases from V and 6 bases from J, with 14 bases in between. CDR3 nucleotides: TGTGCCAGCAGCCCCGGTCAAAGTCAGACCCAGTACTTC. As protein: CASSPGQSQTQYF.

The chain uses TRBV18 and TRBJ2-5; 16 nucleotides agree with TRBD2. CDR3 length: 18 amino acids. The V gene's germline CDR1 is KGHSH and CDR2 LQKENI. V dropped 6 bases and J dropped 3; count of bases not matched to a gene: 10. Written as DNA, the CDR3 is TGTGCCAGCTCGTTGGGACTAGCGGGAGGGCCCGCAGAAGAGACCCAGTACTTC. Residues: CASSLGLAGGPAEETQYF.

The rearrangement links TRBV5-1 to TRBJ2-1, with 10 bases aligning to TRBD1. V lost 1 base to trimming and J lost 2 bases; unmatched junction nucleotides: 12. This CDR3 contains 19 residues. CDR1 is SGHRS, CDR2 YFSETQ, per germline. In DNA form, the CDR3 reads TGCGCCAGCAGCTTGACCGGACAGGGGGTCCGCAGCGCCTACAATGAGCAGTTCTTC. It is translated as CASSLTGQGVRSAYNEQFF.

A few counts support this clonotype. The chain couples TRBV27 to TRBJ2-7, with 7 bases matching TRBD1. The V gene's germline CDR1 is MNHEY and CDR2 SMNVEV (reference sequence). The length of the CDR3 is 15 residues. V lost 4 bases and J lost 0; bases outside the gene matches: 6. Here the CDR3 reads CASSSGTVISYEQYF. CDR3 sequence (DNA): TGTGCCAGCAGTTCCGGGACAGTTATCTCCTACGAGCAGTACTTC.